The clone carrying this T cell receptor (beta chain) was seen only once. The antigen remains undetermined. These data originate in a study of T cells in localized non-small cell lung cancer. Study results and caveats: It was uninvolved adjacent lung that showed the highest T cell clonality, exceeding tumor.

Between the trimmed V and J ends, which lost 4 bases and 8 bases, there was a span of 6 bases. CDR3 length equals 11 residues. Germline V lookup: CDR1 MNHNS, CDR2 SASEGT. Repertoires were generated with immunoSEQ multiplex PCR, while TCRdb's copy carries only in-frame clones and drops some. The repertoire holds over 30,000 clones, with more than 75% as singletons. The TCR originated in a male donor aged 60 or over with stage II squamous cell lung carcinoma. The starting material was peripheral blood, obtained before any cancer treatment. This chain links TRBV6-1 with TRBJ2-1, with unresolved D. The CDR3 DNA sequence: TGTGCCAGCAGTGTCTATCATGAGCAGTTCTTC. As protein: CASSVYHEQFF.